Below, 8 T cell receptor beta chains from the same sample are listed, as sequenced in a study of PD-1 blockade in classical Hodgkin lymphoma. In every patient, relapse followed autologous stem cell transplantation, while exposure to brentuximab vedotin differed. Sequenced by immunoSEQ multiplex PCR; TCRdb stores in-frame clones only, minus some. The table includes roughly 90,000 clones, 80% to 90% detected once. The sample in question was peripheral blood mononuclear cells (PBMCs), obtained before the second cycle of nivolumab. The origin of the receptors is a human donor with classical Hodgkin lymphoma.

The gene calls are TRBV28 and TRBJ2-5, with 9 bases fitting TRBD1. The CDR3 spans 15 residues. CDR1 and CDR2 (germline): MDHEN, SYDVKM. V shed 4 bases and J 5 bases; nucleotides not matched to a gene: 8. The DNA of the CDR3 is TGTGCCAGCAGTTCGGGGACAGGGTTCGGGGAGACCCAGTACTTC. Amino acid sequence: CASSSGTGFGETQYF.

The chain recombines TRBV5-1 with TRBJ1-1, with D perhaps matching TRBD1 (5 bases). Germline CDR1 SGHRS, CDR2 YFSETQ. This CDR3 is built from 14 residues. V gave up 2 bases and J gave up 2 bases, with 10 bases separating them. The CDR3 sequence is CASSFQGTNTEAFF. In nucleotides, the CDR3 is TGCGCCAGCAGCTTCCAAGGGACCAACACTGAAGCTTTCTTT.

CDR3 residues: CASSEGGGPTDTQYF. The CDR3 DNA reads as TGTGCCAGCAGTGAGGGGGGAGGGCCCACAGATACGCAGTATTTT. V gene TRBV6-4 combines with J gene TRBJ2-3; 7 bases are shared with TRBD2. The trim removed 3 bases at V and 2 bases at J, leaving 5 bases unmatched. The CDR3 has 15 amino acids. CDR1 is MRHNA, CDR2 SNTAGT, per germline.

The rearrangement uses TRBV10-3 and TRBJ1-1, with D maybe TRBD1 (5 bases). This CDR3 is built from 15 residues. V was cut by 9 bases and J by 2 bases, with 19 bases left in between. The germline CDR1 and CDR2 sequences are ENHRY and SYGVKD. The CDR3 DNA sequence: TGTGCCATGACCCCCGGGCCCGGGGCTAACACTGAAGCTTTCTTT. Protein: CAMTPGPGANTEAFF.

This rearrangement joins TRBV2 to TRBJ2-1; 13 bases map to TRBD2. Germline V gene lookup returns CDR1 SNHLY and CDR2 FYNNEI. V shed 5 bases, J shed 9 bases, and the junction held 7 bases outside the gene matches. This CDR3 is built from 15 residues. The CDR3 protein is CASSSRTSGSVEQFF. CDR3 coding DNA: TGTGCCAGCAGTAGCCGGACTAGCGGGAGTGTTGAGCAGTTCTTC.

The chain couples TRBV6-5 to TRBJ1-4, with no clear D. Per germline, CDR1 MNHEY and CDR2 SVGAGI. This CDR3 comprises 14 residues. The V and J ends lost 0 bases and 8 bases respectively, with 10 bases between them. In DNA, the CDR3 is TGTGCCAGCAGTTACTCCCCCACCTTGGAAAAACTGTTTTTT. Translating gives CASSYSPTLEKLFF.

The chain couples TRBV2 to TRBJ2-1; a possible D gene is TRBD2 (6 bases). Germline lookup yields CDR1 SNHLY and CDR2 FYNNEI. V was clipped by 2 bases and J by 2 bases, with 13 bases between them. The CDR3 covers 16 residues. The CDR3 DNA is TGTGCCAGCAGTGAATCGGGCGGGATCCCCTACAATGAGCAGTTCTTC. Translated: CASSESGGIPYNEQFF.

The J gene is TRBJ2-5, the V gene TRBV4-2, with 7 bases that match TRBD2. Trimming took 0 bases from V and 3 from J; bases not matched to a gene: 4. Germline values: CDR1 LGHNA, CDR2 YNFKEQ. The length of the CDR3 is 15 residues. The CDR3 bases are TGTGCCAGCAGCCAAGAAGGGCTAGCGGAAGAGACCCAGTACTTC. Amino acids: CASSQEGLAEETQYF.